This T cell receptor (beta chain) derives from a study of T cell responses to AZD1222 COVID-19 vaccine. Findings and limits, study-wide: White British people made up most donors, females outnumbered males, and clonal diversity was possibly underestimated.

Produced via immunoSEQ multiplex PCR; TCRdb's table is partial and in-frame only. The table includes 95,000 to 100,000 clones, more than 75% detected once. The germline V gene has CDR1 MDHEN and CDR2 SYDVKM. This CDR3 comprises 16 residues. Comment on this clone: Its antigen is not known.

The chain joins TRBV28 to TRBJ2-5; weak D call: TRBD1 (5 bases). The end of the DNA fits TRBJ2-7 better, so the J call may be wrong. Sample: peripheral blood, taken 28 days after the second AZD1222 dose. The TCR comes from an adult who received the AZD1222 COVID-19 vaccine. The chain's CDR3 is CASSFHQGTRPYEQYF. The CDR3 DNA sequence: TGTGCCAGCAGTTTCCATCAGGGCACAAGGCCATACGAGCAGTACTTC.